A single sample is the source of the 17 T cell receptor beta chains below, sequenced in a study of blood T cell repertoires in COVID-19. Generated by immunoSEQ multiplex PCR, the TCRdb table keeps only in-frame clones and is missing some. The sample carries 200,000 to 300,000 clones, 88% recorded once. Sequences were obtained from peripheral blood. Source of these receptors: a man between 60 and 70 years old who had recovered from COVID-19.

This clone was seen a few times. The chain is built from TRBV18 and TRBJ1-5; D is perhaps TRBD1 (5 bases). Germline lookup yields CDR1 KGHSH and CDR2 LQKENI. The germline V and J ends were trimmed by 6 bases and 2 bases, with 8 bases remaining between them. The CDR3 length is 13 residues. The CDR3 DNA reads TGTGCCAGCTCGGAGGGACGCAATCAGCCCCAGCATTTT. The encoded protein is CASSEGRNQPQHF.

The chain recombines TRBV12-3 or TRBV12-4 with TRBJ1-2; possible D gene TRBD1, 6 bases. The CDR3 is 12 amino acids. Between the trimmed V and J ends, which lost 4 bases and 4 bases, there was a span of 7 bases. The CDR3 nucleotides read TGTGCCAGCAGTTCACAGGGCTATGGCTACACCTTC. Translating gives CASSSQGYGYTF.

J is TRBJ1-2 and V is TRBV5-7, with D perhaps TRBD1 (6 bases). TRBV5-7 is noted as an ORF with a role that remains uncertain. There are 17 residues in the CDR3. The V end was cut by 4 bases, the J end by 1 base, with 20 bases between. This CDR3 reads CASSTAQGEGFNYGYTF. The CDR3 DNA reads TGTGCCAGCAGCACGGCACAGGGAGAGGGCTTTAACTATGGCTACACCTTC.

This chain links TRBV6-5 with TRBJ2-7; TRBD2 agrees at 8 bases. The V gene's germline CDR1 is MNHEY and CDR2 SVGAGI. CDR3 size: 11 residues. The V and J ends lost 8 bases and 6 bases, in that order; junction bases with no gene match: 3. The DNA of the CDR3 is TGTGCCAGCGGCGGGGGGTTCGAGCAGTACTTC. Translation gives CASGGGFEQYF.

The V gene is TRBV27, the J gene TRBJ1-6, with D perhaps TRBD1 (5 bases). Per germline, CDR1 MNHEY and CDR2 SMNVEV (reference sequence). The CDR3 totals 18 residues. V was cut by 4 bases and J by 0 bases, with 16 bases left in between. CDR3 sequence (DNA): TGTGCCAGCAGTTCCCTTGACAGATATAGCTCCTATAATTCACCCCTCCACTTT. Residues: CASSSLDRYSSYNSPLHF.

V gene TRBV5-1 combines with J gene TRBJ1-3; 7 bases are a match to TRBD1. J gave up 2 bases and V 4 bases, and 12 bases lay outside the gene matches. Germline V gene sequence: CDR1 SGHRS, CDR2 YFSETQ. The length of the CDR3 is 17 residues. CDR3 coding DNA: TGCGCCAGCAGCCCGGGGACAGATGTCCCCCCTGGAAACACCATATATTTT. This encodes CASSPGTDVPPGNTIYF.

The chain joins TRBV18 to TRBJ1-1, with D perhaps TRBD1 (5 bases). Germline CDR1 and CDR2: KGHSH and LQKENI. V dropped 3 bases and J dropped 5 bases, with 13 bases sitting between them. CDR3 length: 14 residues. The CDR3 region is CASSPGTGRTEAFF. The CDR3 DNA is TGTGCCAGCTCACCTGGGACTGGGCGGACTGAAGCTTTCTTT.

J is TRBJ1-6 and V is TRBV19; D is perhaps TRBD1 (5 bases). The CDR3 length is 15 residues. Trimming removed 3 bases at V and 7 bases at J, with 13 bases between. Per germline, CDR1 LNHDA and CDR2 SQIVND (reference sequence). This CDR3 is CASSIGGTQNSPLHF. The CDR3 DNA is TGTGCCAGTAGTATCGGAGGGACCCAAAATTCACCCCTCCACTTT.

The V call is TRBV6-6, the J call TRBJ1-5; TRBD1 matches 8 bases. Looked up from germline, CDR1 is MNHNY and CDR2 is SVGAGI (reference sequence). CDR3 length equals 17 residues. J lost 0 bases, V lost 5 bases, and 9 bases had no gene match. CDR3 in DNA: TGTGCCAGCAGTCCCAGGACAGGGCCGTATAGCAATCAGCCCCAGCATTTT. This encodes CASSPRTGPYSNQPQHF.

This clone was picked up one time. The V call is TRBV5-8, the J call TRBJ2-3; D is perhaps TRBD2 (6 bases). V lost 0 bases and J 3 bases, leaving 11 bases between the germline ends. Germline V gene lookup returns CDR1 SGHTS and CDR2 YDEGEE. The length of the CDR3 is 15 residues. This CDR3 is CASSLATRGTDTQYF. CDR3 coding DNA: TGTGCCAGCAGCTTGGCGACTAGGGGTACAGATACGCAGTATTTT.

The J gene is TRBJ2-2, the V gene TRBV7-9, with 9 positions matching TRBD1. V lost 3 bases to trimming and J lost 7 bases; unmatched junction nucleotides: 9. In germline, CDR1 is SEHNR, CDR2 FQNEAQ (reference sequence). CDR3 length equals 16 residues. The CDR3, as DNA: TGTGCCAGCAGCTTCGCGGGACAGGGAAGGGGCGGGGAGCTGTTTTTT. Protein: CASSFAGQGRGGELFF.

CDR3 amino acids: CASSSGQVGEQYF. The CDR3 DNA is TGTGCCAGCAGCTCCGGACAGGTTGGCGAGCAGTACTTC. The chain combines TRBV7-2 with TRBJ2-7, with 7 bases lining up with TRBD1. The ends lost 4 bases at V and 6 bases at J; junction bases unmatched: 6. Germline-derived CDR1 and CDR2 are SGHTA and FQGNSA. The CDR3 length is 13 residues.

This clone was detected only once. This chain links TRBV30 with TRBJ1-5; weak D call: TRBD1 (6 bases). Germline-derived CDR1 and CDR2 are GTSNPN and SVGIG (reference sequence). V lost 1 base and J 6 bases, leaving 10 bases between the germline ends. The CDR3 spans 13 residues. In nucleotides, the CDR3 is TGTGCCTGGAGTGGAGGGGGGGGTCAGCCCCAGCATTTT. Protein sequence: CAWSGGGGQPQHF.

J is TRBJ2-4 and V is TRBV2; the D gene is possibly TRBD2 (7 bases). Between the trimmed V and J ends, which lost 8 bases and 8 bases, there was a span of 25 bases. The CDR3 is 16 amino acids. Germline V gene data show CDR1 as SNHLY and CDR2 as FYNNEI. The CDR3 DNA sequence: TGTGCCAGCTGCCCCGACAGTCCAGGGAGGGGGGACATTCAGTACTTC. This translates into CASCPDSPGRGDIQYF. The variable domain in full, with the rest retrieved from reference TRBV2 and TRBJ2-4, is EPEVTQTPSHQVTQMGQEVILRCVPISNHLYFYWYRQILGQKVEFLVSFYNNEISEKSEIFDDQFSVERPDGSNFTLKIRSTKLEDSAMYFCASCPDSPGRGDIQYFGAGTRLSVL.

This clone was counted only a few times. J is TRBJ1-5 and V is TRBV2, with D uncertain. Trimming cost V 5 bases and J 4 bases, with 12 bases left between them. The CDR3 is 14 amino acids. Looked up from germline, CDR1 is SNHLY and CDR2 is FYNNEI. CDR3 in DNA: TGTGCCAGCAGTCCGTATACTTCAAATCAGCCCCAGCATTTT. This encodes CASSPYTSNQPQHF.

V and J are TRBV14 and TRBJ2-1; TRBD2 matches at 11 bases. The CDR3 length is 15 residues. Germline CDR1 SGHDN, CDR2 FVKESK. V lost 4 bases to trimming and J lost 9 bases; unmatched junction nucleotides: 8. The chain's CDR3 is CASSRFSGGAPEQFF. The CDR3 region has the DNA TGTGCCAGCAGCCGTTTTAGCGGGGGGGCCCCTGAGCAGTTCTTC.

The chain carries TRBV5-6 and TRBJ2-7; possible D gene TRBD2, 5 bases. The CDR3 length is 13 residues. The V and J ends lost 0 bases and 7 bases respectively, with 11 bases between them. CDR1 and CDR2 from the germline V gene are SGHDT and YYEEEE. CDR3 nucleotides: TGTGCCAGCAGCTTGGGTCGCCCGGGGGAGCAGTACTTC. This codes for CASSLGRPGEQYF. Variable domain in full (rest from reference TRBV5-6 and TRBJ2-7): DAGVTQSPTHLIKTRGQQVTLRCSPKSGHDTVSWYQQALGQGPQFIFQYYEEEERQRGNFPDRFSGHQFPNYSSELNVNALLLGDSALYLCASSLGRPGEQYFGPGTRLTVT.